Described below is a single T cell receptor (beta chain) sequence and its context. Its antigen remains unknown. A much larger clonotype is one base distant, so this may be a read error. The use of a sample-barcoded 5' primer and a J-beta primer mix characterized a second PCR of about 6 to 11 cycles. TCRdb re-called the 5' RACE reads with MiXCR, one entry per CDR3 protein. The table shows some 640,000 distinct CDR3 sequences, with over 45% occurring only once. These data originate in a study of blood T cells in healthy people across ages. The overall study: In model experiments, template switching was able to capture about one barcoded beta molecule for every two T cells that were present.

Broader study findings: There were more naive CD4+ cells and higher diversity in long-lived donors than in aged donors. Measured against age, TCR beta diversity per million T cells decreased in a roughly linear manner. In the absence of known donor CMV status, changes in expanded clonotypes were possibly confounded.

The sample comprised blood. This TCR came from a woman aged 60-70 years in good health.

The DNA of the CDR3 is TGTGCCCTATCCCAAGTAAGCACAGATACGCGGTATTTT. Amino acids: CALSQVSTDTRYF. V usage is TRBV30 and J usage is TRBJ2-3; no clear D gene. This CDR3 contains 13 residues. Looked up from germline, CDR1 is GTSNPN and CDR2 is SVGIG (reference sequence).